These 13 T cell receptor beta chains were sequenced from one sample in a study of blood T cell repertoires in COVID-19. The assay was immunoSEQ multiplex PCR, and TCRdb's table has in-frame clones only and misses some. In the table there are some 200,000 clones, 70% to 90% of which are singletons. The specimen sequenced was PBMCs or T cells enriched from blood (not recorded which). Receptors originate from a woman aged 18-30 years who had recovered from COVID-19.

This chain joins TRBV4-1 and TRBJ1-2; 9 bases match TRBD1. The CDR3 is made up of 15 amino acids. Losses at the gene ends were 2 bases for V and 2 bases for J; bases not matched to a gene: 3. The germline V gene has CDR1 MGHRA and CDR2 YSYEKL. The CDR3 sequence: CASSQKTGGNYGYTF. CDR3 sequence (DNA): TGCGCCAGCAGCCAAAAAACAGGGGGCAACTATGGCTACACCTTC.

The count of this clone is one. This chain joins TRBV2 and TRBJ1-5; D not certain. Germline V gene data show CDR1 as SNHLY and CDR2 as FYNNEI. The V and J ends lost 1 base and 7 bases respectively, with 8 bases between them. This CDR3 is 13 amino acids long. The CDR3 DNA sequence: TGTGCCAGCAGTGAAGAGAGTCGGCAGCCCCAGCATTTT. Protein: CASSEESRQPQHF.

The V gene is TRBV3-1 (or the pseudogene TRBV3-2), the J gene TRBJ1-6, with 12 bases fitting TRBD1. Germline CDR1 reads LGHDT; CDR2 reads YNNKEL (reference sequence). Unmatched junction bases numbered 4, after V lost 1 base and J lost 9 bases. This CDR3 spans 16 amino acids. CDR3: CASSQGGTGGPSPLHF. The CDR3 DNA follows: TGTGCCAGCAGCCAAGGGGGGACAGGGGGCCCTTCACCCCTCCACTTT.

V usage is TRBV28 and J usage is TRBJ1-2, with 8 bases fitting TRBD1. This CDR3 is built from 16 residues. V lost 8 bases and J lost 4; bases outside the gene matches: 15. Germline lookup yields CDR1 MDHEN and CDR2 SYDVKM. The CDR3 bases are TGTGCCAGCGCGGTCGGACAGGGCTCTTCAAGCTATGGCTACACCTTC. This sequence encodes CASAVGQGSSSYGYTF.

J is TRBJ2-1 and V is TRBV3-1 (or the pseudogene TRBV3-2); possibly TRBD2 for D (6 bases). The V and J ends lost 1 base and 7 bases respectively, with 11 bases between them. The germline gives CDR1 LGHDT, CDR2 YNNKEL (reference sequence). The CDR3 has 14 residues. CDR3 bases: TGTGCCAGCAGCCAAGTACTAGCCGGGAATGAGCAGTTCTTC. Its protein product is CASSQVLAGNEQFF.

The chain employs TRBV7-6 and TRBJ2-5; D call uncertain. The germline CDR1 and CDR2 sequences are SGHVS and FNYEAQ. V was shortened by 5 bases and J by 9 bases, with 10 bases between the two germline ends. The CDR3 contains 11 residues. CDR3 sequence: CASSATEAQYF. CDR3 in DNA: TGTGCCAGCAGCGCCACCGAGGCCCAGTACTTC.

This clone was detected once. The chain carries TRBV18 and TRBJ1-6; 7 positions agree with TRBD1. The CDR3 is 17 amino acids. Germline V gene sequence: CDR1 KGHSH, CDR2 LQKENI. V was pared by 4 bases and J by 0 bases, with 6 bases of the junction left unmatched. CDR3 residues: CASSRGTETSYNSPLHF. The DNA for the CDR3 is TGTGCCAGCTCACGCGGGACAGAGACCTCCTATAATTCACCCCTCCACTTT.

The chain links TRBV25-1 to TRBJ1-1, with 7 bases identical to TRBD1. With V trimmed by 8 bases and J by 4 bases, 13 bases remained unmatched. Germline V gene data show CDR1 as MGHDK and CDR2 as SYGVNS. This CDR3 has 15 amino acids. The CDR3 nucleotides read TGTGCCAGCGCCGAGTTGCAGGGGGGTGGCACTGAAGCTTTCTTT. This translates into CASAELQGGGTEAFF.

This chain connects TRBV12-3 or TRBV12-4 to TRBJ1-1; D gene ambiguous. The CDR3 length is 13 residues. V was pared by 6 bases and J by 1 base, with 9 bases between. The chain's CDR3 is CASSLRENTEAFF. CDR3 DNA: TGTGCCAGCAGCCTAAGAGAGAACACTGAAGCTTTCTTT.

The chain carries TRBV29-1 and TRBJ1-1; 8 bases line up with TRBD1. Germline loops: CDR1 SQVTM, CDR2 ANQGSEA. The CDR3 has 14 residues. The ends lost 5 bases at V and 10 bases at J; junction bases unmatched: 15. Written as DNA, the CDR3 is TGCAGCGTTATGGGACAGGCATCTTGGGGAGGAGCTTTCTTT. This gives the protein CSVMGQASWGGAFF.

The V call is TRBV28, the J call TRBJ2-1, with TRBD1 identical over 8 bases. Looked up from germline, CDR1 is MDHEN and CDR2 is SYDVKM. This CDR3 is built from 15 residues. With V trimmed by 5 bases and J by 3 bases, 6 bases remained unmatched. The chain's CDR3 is CASSAGGLSYNEQFF. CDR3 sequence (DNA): TGTGCCAGCAGTGCAGGGGGCCTAAGCTACAATGAGCAGTTCTTC.

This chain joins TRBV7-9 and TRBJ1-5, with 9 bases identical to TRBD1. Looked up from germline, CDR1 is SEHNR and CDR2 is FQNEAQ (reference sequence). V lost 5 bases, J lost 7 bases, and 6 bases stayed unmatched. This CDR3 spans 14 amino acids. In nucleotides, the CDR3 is TGTGCCAGCAGCGCCGGGACAGGGACCCAGCCCCAGCATTTT. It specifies CASSAGTGTQPQHF.

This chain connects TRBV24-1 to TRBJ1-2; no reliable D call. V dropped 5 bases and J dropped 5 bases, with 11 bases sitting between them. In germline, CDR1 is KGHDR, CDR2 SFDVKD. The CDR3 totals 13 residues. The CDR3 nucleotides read TGTGCCACCAGTGCGTACAGTAATTATGGCTACACCTTC. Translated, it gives CATSAYSNYGYTF.